Given below is one TCR beta chain in context. These data are taken from a study of cytomegalovirus exposure and HLA in healthy donors. Primers for the PCR totalled 60 Vbeta and 13 Jbeta. Clones were sequenced by immunoSEQ multiplex PCR, and TCRdb holds only the in-frame ones, with some missing. The table records 120,000 or so clones, over 70% of them present only once. CDR3 length: 15 amino acids. Germline assignment: CDR1 SGDLS and CDR2 YYNGEE. V shed 0 bases and J shed 4 bases, with 10 bases lying between them. The source material was PBMCs. The V call is TRBV9, the J call TRBJ1-4; no reliable D call. This sequence originates from a female donor in good health and CMV-seronegative. In nucleotides, the CDR3 is TGTGCCAGCAGCGTAGGCGACACCTATAATGAAAAACTGTTTTTT. It specifies CASSVGDTYNEKLFF.